The rows below give T cell receptor beta chains drawn from one sample of a study of cytomegalovirus exposure and HLA in healthy donors. The protocol was immunoSEQ multiplex PCR, while the TCRdb copy is restricted to in-frame clones and leaves out a portion. Among some 190,000 clones listed, roughly 87% were seen once. Sequencing was done on a sample of PBMCs. The receptors here all came from a man aged 35-49 years in good health and CMV-seronegative. Each CDR3 is given with its conserved first and last residue. Each record gives: D gene, clone size, V gene, J gene, CDR3 DNA, CDR3 protein. The D gene is left open where the match is weak. Size is stated for part of the rows, as once, few or many counts, or as a class when the clone is expanded.

d_gene: TRBD1; abundance: .; v_gene: TRBV7-9; j_gene: TRBJ2-2; CDR3nt: TGTGCCAGCAGCCCCGGACAGGCCTACACCGGGGAGCTGTTTTTT; CDR3aa: CASSPGQAYTGELFF
d_gene: .; abundance: .; v_gene: TRBV13; j_gene: TRBJ2-3; CDR3nt: TGTGCCAGCAGCGTTAGGGGGGGAGTACTTACCACAGATACGCAGTATTTT; CDR3aa: CASSVRGGVLTTDTQYF
d_gene: .; abundance: .; v_gene: TRBV18; j_gene: TRBJ1-4; CDR3nt: TGTGCCAGCTCACCGGAGGGCCCTGCAACTAATGAAAAACTGTTTTTT; CDR3aa: CASSPEGPATNEKLFF
d_gene: TRBD1; abundance: .; v_gene: TRBV6-1; j_gene: TRBJ2-7; CDR3nt: TGTGCCAGCAGTGAACGGACAGGCGCTACCCCCTACGAGCAGTACTTC; CDR3aa: CASSERTGATPYEQYF
d_gene: TRBD1; abundance: few; v_gene: TRBV25-1; j_gene: TRBJ1-5; CDR3nt: TGTGCCAGCAGTGGACGGGACAGGGGAGGCAATCAGCCCCAGCATTTT; CDR3aa: CASSGRDRGGNQPQHF
d_gene: .; abundance: few; v_gene: TRBV6-1; j_gene: TRBJ1-2; CDR3nt: TGTGCCAGCAGTGATGGGGGCGGTTACTATGGCTACACCTTC; CDR3aa: CASSDGGGYYGYTF
d_gene: .; abundance: .; v_gene: TRBV5-1; j_gene: TRBJ2-1; CDR3nt: TGCGCCAGCAGCGTCGGGACTTCCCCCGAGCAGTTCTTC; CDR3aa: CASSVGTSPEQFF
d_gene: TRBD2; abundance: .; v_gene: TRBV7-9; j_gene: TRBJ2-5; CDR3nt: TGTGCCAGCAGCCCCCCTGCGGCTAGCGGGGGGGCGAGTGAGACCCAGTACTTC; CDR3aa: CASSPPAASGGASETQYF
d_gene: TRBD2; abundance: .; v_gene: TRBV11-3; j_gene: TRBJ2-1; CDR3nt: TGTGCCAGCAGCTTAGATCGTTCGACTAGCGGGGGGAGGTACAATGAGCAGTTCTTC; CDR3aa: CASSLDRSTSGGRYNEQFF
d_gene: .; abundance: .; v_gene: TRBV2; j_gene: TRBJ2-5; CDR3nt: TGTGCCAGCAGTTTCTCATTCGGTGAGACCCAGTACTTC; CDR3aa: CASSFSFGETQYF
d_gene: .; abundance: .; v_gene: TRBV6-5; j_gene: TRBJ2-2; CDR3nt: TGTGCCAGCAGTTACTCTTACAGGCCTAACACCGGGGAGCTGTTTTTT; CDR3aa: CASSYSYRPNTGELFF
d_gene: .; abundance: once; v_gene: TRBV7-9; j_gene: TRBJ1-2; CDR3nt: TGTGCCAGCAGCTTATCGGGGGTTGGCTACACCTTC; CDR3aa: CASSLSGVGYTF
d_gene: .; abundance: .; v_gene: TRBV7-2; j_gene: TRBJ2-5; CDR3nt: TGTGCCAGCAGCCCGAGGTCTCAACAAGAGACCCAGTACTTC; CDR3aa: CASSPRSQQETQYF
d_gene: TRBD2; abundance: .; v_gene: TRBV4-1; j_gene: TRBJ2-7; CDR3nt: TGCGCCAGCAGCCAAGTTCTGCGGGAGGGTTCTTACTACGAGCAGTACTTC; CDR3aa: CASSQVLREGSYYEQYF
d_gene: .; abundance: .; v_gene: TRBV7-3; j_gene: TRBJ2-1; CDR3nt: TGTGCCAGCAGCTTGGCGGCGACGGGTACCTACAATGAGCAGTTCTTC; CDR3aa: CASSLAATGTYNEQFF
d_gene: TRBD1; abundance: .; v_gene: TRBV5-1; j_gene: TRBJ2-7; CDR3nt: TGCGCCAGCAGTACCCATTCCCGGGACAGGGGCGAGCAGTACTTC; CDR3aa: CASSTHSRDRGEQYF